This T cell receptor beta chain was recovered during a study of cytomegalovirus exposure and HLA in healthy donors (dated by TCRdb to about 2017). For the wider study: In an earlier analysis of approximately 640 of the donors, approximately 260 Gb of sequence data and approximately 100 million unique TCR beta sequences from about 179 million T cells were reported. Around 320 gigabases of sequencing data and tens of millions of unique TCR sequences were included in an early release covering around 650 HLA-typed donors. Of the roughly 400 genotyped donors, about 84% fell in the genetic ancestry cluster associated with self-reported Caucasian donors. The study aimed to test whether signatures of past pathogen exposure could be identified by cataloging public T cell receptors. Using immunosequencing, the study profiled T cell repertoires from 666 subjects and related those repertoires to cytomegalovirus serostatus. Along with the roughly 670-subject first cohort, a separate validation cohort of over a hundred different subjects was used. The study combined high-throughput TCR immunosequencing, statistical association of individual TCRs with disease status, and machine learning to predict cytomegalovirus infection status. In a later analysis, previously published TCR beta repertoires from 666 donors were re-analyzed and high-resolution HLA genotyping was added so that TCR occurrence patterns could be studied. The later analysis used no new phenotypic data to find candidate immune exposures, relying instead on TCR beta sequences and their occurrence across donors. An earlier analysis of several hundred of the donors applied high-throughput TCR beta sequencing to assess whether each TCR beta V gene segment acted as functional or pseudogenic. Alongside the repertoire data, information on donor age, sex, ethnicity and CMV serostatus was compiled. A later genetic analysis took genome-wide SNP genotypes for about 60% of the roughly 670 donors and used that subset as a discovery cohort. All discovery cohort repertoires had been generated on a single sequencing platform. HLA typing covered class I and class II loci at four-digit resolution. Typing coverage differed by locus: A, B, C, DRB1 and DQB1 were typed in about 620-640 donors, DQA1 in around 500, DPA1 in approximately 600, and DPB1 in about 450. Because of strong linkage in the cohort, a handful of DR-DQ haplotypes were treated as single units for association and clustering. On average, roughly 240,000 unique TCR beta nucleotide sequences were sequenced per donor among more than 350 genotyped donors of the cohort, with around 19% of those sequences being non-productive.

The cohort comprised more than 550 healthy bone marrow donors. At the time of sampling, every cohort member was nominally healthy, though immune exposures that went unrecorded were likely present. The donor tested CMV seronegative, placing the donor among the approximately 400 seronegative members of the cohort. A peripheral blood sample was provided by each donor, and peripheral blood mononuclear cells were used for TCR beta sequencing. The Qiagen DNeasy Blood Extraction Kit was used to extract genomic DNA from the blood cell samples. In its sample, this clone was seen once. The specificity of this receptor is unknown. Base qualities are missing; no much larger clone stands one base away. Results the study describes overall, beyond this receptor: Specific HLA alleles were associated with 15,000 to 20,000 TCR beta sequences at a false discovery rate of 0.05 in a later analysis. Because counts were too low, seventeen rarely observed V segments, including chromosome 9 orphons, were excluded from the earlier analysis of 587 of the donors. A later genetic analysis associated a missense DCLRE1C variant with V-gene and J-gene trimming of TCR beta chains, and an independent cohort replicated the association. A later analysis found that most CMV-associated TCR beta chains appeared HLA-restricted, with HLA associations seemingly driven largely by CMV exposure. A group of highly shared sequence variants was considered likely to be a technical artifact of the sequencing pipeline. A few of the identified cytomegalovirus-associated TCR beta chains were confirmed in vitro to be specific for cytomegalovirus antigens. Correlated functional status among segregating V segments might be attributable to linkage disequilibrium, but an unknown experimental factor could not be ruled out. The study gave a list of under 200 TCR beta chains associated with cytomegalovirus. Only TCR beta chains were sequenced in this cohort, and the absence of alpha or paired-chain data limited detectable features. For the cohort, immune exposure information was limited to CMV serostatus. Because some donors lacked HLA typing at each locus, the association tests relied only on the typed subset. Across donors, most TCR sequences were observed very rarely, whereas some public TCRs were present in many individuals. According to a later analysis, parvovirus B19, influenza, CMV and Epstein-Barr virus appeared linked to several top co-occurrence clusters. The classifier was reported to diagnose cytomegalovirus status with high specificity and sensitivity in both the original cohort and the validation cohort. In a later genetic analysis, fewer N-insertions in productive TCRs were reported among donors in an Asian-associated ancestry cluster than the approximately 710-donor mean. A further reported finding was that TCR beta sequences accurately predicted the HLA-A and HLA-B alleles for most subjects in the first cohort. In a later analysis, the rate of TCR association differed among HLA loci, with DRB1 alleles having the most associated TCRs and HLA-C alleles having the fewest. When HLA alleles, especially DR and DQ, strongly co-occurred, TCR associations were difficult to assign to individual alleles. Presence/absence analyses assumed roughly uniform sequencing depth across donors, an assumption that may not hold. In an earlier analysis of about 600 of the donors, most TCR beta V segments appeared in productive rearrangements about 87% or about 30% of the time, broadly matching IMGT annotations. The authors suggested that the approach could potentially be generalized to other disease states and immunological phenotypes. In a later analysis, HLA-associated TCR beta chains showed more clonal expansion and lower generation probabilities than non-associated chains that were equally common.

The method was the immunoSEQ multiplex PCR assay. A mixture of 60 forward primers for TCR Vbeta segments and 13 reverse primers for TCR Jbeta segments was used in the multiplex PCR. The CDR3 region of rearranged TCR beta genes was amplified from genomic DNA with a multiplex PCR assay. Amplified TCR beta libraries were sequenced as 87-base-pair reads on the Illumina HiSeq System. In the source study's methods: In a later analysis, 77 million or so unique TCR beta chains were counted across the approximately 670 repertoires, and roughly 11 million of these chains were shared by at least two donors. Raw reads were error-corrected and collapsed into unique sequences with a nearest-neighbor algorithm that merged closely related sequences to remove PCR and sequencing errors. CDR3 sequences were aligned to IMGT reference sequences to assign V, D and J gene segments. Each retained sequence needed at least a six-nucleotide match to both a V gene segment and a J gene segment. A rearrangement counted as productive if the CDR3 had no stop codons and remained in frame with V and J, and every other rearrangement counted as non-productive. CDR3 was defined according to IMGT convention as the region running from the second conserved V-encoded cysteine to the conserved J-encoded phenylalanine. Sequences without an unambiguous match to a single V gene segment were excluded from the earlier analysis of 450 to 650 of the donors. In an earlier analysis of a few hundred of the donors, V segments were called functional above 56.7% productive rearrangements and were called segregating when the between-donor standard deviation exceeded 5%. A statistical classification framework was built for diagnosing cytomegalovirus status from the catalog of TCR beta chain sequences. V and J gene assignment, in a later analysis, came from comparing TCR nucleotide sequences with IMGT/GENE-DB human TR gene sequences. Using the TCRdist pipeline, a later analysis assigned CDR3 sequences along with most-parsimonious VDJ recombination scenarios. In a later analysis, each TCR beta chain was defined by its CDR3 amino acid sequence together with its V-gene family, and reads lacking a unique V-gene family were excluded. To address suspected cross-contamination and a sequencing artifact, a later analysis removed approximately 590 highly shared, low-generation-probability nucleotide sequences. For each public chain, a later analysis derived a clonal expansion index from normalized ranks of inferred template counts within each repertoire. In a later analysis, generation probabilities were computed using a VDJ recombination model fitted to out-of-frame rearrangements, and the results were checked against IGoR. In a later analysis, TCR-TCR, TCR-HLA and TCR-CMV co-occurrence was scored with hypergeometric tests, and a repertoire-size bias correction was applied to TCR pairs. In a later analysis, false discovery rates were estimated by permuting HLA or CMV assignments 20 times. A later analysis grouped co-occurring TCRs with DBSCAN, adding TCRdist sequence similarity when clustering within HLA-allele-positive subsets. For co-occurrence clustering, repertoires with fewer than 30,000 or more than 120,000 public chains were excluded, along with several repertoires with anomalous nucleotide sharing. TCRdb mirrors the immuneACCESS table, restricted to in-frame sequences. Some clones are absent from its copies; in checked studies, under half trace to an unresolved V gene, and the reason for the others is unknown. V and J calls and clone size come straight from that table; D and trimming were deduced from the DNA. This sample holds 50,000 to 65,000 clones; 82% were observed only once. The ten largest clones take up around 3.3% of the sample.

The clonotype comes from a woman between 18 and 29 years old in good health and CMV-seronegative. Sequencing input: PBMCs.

The CDR3 has the sequence CASSRTGERAFF. The DNA sequence reads TGTGCCAGCAGCAGAACAGGGGAACGGGCTTTCTTT. The sequence is built from TRBV11-3 and TRBJ1-1; 7 of the junction bases match TRBD1. Via the germline V gene, CDR1 is SGHNT and CDR2 YENEEA. There are 12 amino acids in the CDR3, from cysteine to phenylalanine inclusive. Just CDR3 DNA is preserved here, 36 bases in frame from base 1. Ends trimmed: V by 5 bases, J by 11 bases; bases unmatched to a gene: 8.